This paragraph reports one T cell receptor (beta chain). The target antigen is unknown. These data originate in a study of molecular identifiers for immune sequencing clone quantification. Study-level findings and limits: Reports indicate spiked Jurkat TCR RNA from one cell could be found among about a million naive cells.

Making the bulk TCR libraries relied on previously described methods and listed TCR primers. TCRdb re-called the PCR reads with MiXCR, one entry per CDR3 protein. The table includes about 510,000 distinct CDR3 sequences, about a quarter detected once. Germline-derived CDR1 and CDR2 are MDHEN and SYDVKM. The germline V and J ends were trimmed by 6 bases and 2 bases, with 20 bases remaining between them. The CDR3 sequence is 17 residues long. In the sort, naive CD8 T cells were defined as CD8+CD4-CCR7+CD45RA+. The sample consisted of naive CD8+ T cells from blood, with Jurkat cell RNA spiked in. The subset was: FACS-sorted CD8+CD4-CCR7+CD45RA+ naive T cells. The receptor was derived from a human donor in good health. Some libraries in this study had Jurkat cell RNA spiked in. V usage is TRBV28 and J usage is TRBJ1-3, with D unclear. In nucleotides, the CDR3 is TGTGCCAGCAGACCAACCTTCGGGGAAGGAACTGGAAACACCATATATTTT. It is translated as CASRPTFGEGTGNTIYF.